A selection of T cell receptor beta chains follows, all from one sample in a study of OX40 agonist ivuxolimab in advanced cancers. The repertoire was sequenced with immunoSEQ multiplex PCR; TCRdb's copy has only in-frame clones and lacks some. The table has about 10,000 clones, over 55% seen once. The sequencing here drew on CD4+ or CD8+ T cells sorted from blood, taken in a trial of the OX40 agonist ivuxolimab. Receptors were obtained from an adult with an advanced solid tumor such as melanoma, head and neck, liver or kidney cancer. Both conserved end residues are part of each CDR3. Each record gives: CDR3 length, D gene, V gene, J gene, clone size, CDR3 protein, CDR3 DNA. A D gene is named only where the DNA matches it firmly. Size tells how often a clone was seen (once, few, many) or the class of an expanded clone, and some rows leave it out.

>15|TRBD2|TRBV28|TRBJ2-7|.
CASSLSAGGNYEQYF
TGTGCCAGCAGTTTGAGCGCGGGAGGTAACTACGAGCAGTACTTC
>12|.|TRBV5-4|TRBJ2-1|.
CASSLYRNEQFF
TGTGCCAGCAGCTTGTATCGTAATGAGCAGTTCTTC
>16|TRBD2|TRBV4-2|TRBJ2-1|.
CASSQVREDSYNEQFF
TGTGCCAGCAGCCAAGTGCGGGAGGACTCCTACAATGAGCAGTTCTTC
>18|TRBD2|TRBV9|TRBJ2-1|.
CASSVKVASGSSYNEQFF
TGTGCCAGCAGCGTAAAAGTGGCTAGCGGCAGCTCCTACAATGAGCAGTTCTTC
>14|.|TRBV5-1|TRBJ2-1|once
CASSRAVGLSEQFF
TGCGCCAGCAGCCGGGCCGTGGGTCTCAGTGAGCAGTTCTTC
>15|TRBD2|TRBV7-2|TRBJ2-7|many
CASSSWTSGRDEQYF
TGTGCCAGCAGCTCATGGACTAGCGGGAGAGACGAGCAGTACTTC
>17|.|TRBV7-7|TRBJ2-1|few
CASSLGGGTGSYNEQFF
TGTGCTAGCAGCTTAGGGGGGGGGACAGGATCCTACAATGAGCAGTTCTTC
>17|TRBD2|TRBV28|TRBJ2-3|.
CASRGTGSGVSTDTQYF
TGTGCCAGCAGGGGGACGGGTAGCGGGGTTAGCACAGATACGCAGTATTTT
>15|.|TRBV28|TRBJ1-1|.
CASSSLRQRYTEAFF
TGTGCCAGCAGTTCCCTAAGACAGCGGTACACTGAAGCTTTCTTT
>16|.|TRBV7-3|TRBJ2-1|few
CASSSGSLHPYNEQFF
TGTGCCAGCAGCAGTGGGTCATTACATCCCTACAATGAGCAGTTCTTC
>15|TRBD1|TRBV7-2|TRBJ2-3|.
CASSLSGGQTDTQYF
TGTGCCAGCAGCTTATCAGGGGGCCAGACAGATACGCAGTATTTT
>15|TRBD1|TRBV7-8|TRBJ1-5|.
CASTSDRIGNQPQHF
TGTGCCAGCACCTCGGACAGGATTGGCAATCAGCCCCAGCATTTT
>16|TRBD2|TRBV7-2|TRBJ2-4|.
CASSLVAGGPQNIQYF
TGTGCCAGCAGCTTAGTTGCGGGAGGGCCCCAAAACATTCAGTACTTC
>13|.|TRBV6-5|TRBJ1-1|few
CASSYQAYTEAFF
TGTGCCAGCAGTTACCAAGCGTACACTGAAGCTTTCTTT
>15|TRBD1|TRBV25-1|TRBJ2-5|.
CASSGLQGFQETQYF
TGTGCCAGCAGTGGACTACAGGGGTTCCAAGAGACCCAGTACTTC
>14|.|TRBV9|TRBJ2-1|.
CASSVVGEGLEQFF
TGTGCCAGCAGCGTAGTTGGTGAGGGCTTGGAGCAGTTCTTC
>13|.|TRBV6-1|TRBJ1-1|.
CASSQLGDTEAFF
TGTGCCAGCAGCCAGTTGGGGGACACTGAAGCTTTCTTT
>13|.|TRBV12-5|TRBJ1-4|.
CASGFGPGEKLFF
TGTGCTAGTGGTTTCGGCCCGGGTGAAAAACTGTTTTTT
>16|.|TRBV18|TRBJ1-1|.
CASSPWGREGNTEAFF
TGTGCCAGCTCACCCTGGGGCAGGGAAGGGAACACTGAAGCTTTCTTT
>12|.|TRBV6-5|TRBJ1-1|.
CASGRKRTEAFF
TGTGCCAGCGGTCGGAAAAGAACTGAAGCTTTCTTT
>15|.|TRBV5-1|TRBJ2-5|.
CASSLARQGKETQYF
TGTGCCAGCAGCTTGGCTAGGCAGGGGAAAGAGACCCAGTACTTC
>14|TRBD1|TRBV7-9|TRBJ2-7|.
CASSQDRGLDEQYF
TGCGCCAGCAGTCAGGACAGGGGGCTAGACGAGCAGTACTTC
>16|.|TRBV4-1|TRBJ1-1|.
CASSQDLWGMNTEAFF
TGCGCCAGCAGCCAAGATCTGTGGGGGATGAACACTGAAGCTTTCTTT
>14|.|TRBV7-9|TRBJ1-2|few
CASSSGPRDYGYTF
TGTGCCAGCAGCTCCGGGCCGAGAGACTATGGCTACACCTTC
>19|TRBD2|TRBV27|TRBJ2-3|few
CASSFRELGREMDRNTQYF
TGTGCCAGCAGTTTCCGGGAATTGGGGCGGGAGATGGATAGGAATACGCAGTATTTT
>14|TRBD1|TRBV5-4|TRBJ2-7|.
CASSPGQGALEQYF
TGTGCCAGCAGCCCGGGACAGGGGGCGCTTGAGCAGTACTTC
>16|.|TRBV7-9|TRBJ1-5|.
CASSYTITRCKQPQHF
TGTGCCAGCAGCTACACCATTACCAGGTGTAAACAGCCCCAGCATTTT
>14|TRBD2|TRBV9|TRBJ2-2|few
CASNPGGIPGELFF
TGTGCCAGCAACCCCGGGGGGATCCCCGGGGAGCTGTTTTTT
>14|TRBD1|TRBV7-9|TRBJ2-7|medium-sized
CASSPGTGFDEQYF
TGTGCCAGCAGCCCCGGGACAGGGTTCGACGAGCAGTACTTC
>16|TRBD1|TRBV4-1|TRBJ2-1|.
CASSQVSGTAYNEQFF
TGCGCCAGCAGCCAAGTTTCCGGGACAGCCTACAATGAGCAGTTCTTC
>16|.|TRBV11-2|TRBJ2-3|few
CASSLVRLDRTDTQYF
TGTGCCAGCAGCTTAGTTAGGCTAGACCGCACAGATACGCAGTATTTT
>12|.|TRBV4-1|TRBJ2-1|.
CASRGDRDFPFF
TGCGCCAGCAGGGGGGACCGGGACTTTCCGTTCTTC
>19|.|TRBV19|TRBJ1-1|medium-sized
CASSPNRSRGGTSHTEAFF
TGTGCCAGTAGTCCGAACCGGTCCCGAGGGGGTACGTCCCACACTGAAGCTTTCTTT
>15|TRBD1|TRBV28|TRBJ2-7|.
CASSQDGTGPYEQYF
TGTGCCAGCAGTCAGGACGGGACAGGCCCCTACGAGCAGTACTTC
>15|.|TRBV28|TRBJ2-7|medium-sized
CASSFEPPGRYEQYF
TGTGCCAGCAGTTTCGAGCCGCCGGGGAGGTACGAGCAGTACTTC
>15|.|TRBV11-2|TRBJ1-1|.
CASSLSQGGGFEAFF
TGTGCCAGCAGCCTTTCTCAGGGTGGGGGATTTGAAGCTTTCTTT
>13|.|TRBV5-6|TRBJ2-1|.
CASSLGGYNEQFF
TGTGCCAGCAGCCTTGGCGGGTACAATGAGCAGTTCTTC
>15|.|TRBV6-5|TRBJ1-1|.
CASSYLALGDTEAFF
TGTGCCAGCAGTTACTTGGCCCTAGGCGACACTGAAGCTTTCTTT
>17|TRBD2|TRBV7-2|TRBJ2-7|few
CASSLGSLAGAVYEQYF
TGTGCCAGCAGCTTAGGTTCCCTAGCGGGAGCAGTTTACGAGCAGTACTTC
>17|TRBD2|TRBV19|TRBJ2-1|.
CASSTDLGGLAGSEQFF
TGTGCCAGTAGTACCGATCTTGGGGGACTAGCGGGGAGTGAGCAGTTCTTC
>11|.|TRBV28|TRBJ2-1|.
CASSWGEEQFF
TGTGCCAGCAGTTGGGGAGAAGAGCAGTTCTTC
>12|.|TRBV27|TRBJ1-5|.
CASRRGMQPQHF
TGTGCCAGCAGACGGGGCATGCAGCCCCAGCATTTT
>16|.|TRBV4-1|TRBJ1-5|.
CASSQDLGNYNQPQHF
TGCGCCAGCAGCCAAGATCTGGGAAATTACAATCAGCCCCAGCATTTT
>15|.|TRBV21-1|TRBJ1-5|.
CASSTGDSWGQPQHF
TGTGCCAGCAGCACCGGTGACAGTTGGGGACAGCCCCAGCATTTT
>16|.|TRBV27|TRBJ2-1|.
CASSLSGTSSYNEQFF
TGTGCCAGCAGTTTATCAGGAACTTCTTCCTACAATGAGCAGTTCTTC
>14|.|TRBV7-9|TRBJ1-1|.
CASSLDGLNTEAFF
TGTGCCAGCAGCCTAGACGGACTGAACACTGAAGCTTTCTTT
>16|.|TRBV7-3|TRBJ1-1|.
CASSLTPLGMGTEAFF
TGTGCCAGCAGCTTAACACCGTTGGGGATGGGCACTGAAGCTTTCTTT
>16|.|TRBV6-6|TRBJ1-2|.
CASSYSGSEGRKGYTF
TGTGCCAGCAGTTACTCGGGGTCGGAGGGCCGAAAGGGCTACACCTTC
>14|.|TRBV7-8|TRBJ2-7|.
CASSPWTRGYEQYF
TGTGCCAGCAGCCCTTGGACCCGAGGCTACGAGCAGTACTTC
>12|.|TRBV29-1|TRBJ2-7|few
CSAILQGYEQYF
TGCAGCGCAATCCTACAGGGTTACGAGCAGTACTTC
>11|.|TRBV7-2|TRBJ2-1|once
CASSLANEQFF
TGTGCCAGCAGCTTGGCCAATGAGCAGTTCTTC
>14|.|TRBV27|TRBJ1-5|many
CASSLGGAAEPQHF
TGTGCCAGCAGTCTGGGGGGGGCCGCGGAGCCCCAGCATTTT
>16|.|TRBV9|TRBJ2-3|.
CASSVEGGPGTDTQYF
TGTGCCAGCAGCGTAGAGGGGGGGCCGGGCACAGATACGCAGTATTTT
>14|.|TRBV6-1|TRBJ1-1|.
CASSERQHDTEAFF
TGTGCCAGCAGTGAACGGCAGCACGACACTGAAGCTTTCTTT
>14|TRBD2|TRBV11-2|TRBJ2-7|.
CASSFTSGRYEQYF
TGTGCCAGCAGCTTTACTAGCGGGCGATACGAGCAGTACTTC
>13|.|TRBV28|TRBJ2-7|.
CASRGRVTYEQYF
TGTGCCAGCAGGGGGCGGGTCACCTACGAGCAGTACTTC
>15|TRBD2|TRBV2|TRBJ2-7|.
CASSVTLAGVREQYF
TGTGCCAGCAGTGTTACTCTAGCGGGAGTCAGAGAGCAGTACTTC
>13|.|TRBV11-2|TRBJ2-7|.
CASSLTGTYEQYF
TGTGCCAGCAGTTTAACAGGGACCTACGAGCAGTACTTC